This TCR beta chain stems from a study of cytomegalovirus exposure and HLA in healthy donors. General study findings and limits: TCR beta chains numbering some 160 were designated cytomegalovirus-associated.

Concerning this clone itself: Its antigen is unknown.

Clones were read by immunoSEQ multiplex PCR, and TCRdb kept only the in-frame ones, dropping some. Among around 220,000 clones listed, about 86% were seen once. Sequencing was carried out using PBMCs. This TCR was sampled from a woman between 18 and 29 years old in good health and CMV-seronegative.

CDR3 sequence: CASSVMPGLINTPQHF. CDR3 in DNA: TGCGCCAGCAGTGTGATGCCAGGGCTGATAAATACGCCCCAGCATTTT. The chain couples TRBV10-2 to TRBJ1-5, with D possibly TRBD1 on 5 matching bases. The V gene lost 4 bases and the J gene lost 9 bases, with 22 bases spanning the gap. Germline CDR1 reads WSHSY; CDR2 reads SAAADI. There are 16 residues in the CDR3.